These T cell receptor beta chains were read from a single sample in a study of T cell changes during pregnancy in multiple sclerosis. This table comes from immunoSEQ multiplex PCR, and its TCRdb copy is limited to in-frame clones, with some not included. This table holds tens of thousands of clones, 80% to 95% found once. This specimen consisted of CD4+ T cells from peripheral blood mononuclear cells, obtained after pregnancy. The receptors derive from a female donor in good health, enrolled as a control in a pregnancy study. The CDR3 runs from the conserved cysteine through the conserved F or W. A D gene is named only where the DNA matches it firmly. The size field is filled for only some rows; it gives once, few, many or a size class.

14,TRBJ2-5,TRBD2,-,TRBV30,TGTGCCTGGAACGCCCGCGGGAGAGGGGAGACCCAGTACTTC,CAWNARGRGETQYF
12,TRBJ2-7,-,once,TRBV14,TGTGCCAGCAGCCAAGTCCGAGGGCAACAGTACTTC,CASSQVRGQQYF
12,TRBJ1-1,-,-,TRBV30,TGTGCCTGGTTAAACTGGAACACTGAAGCTTTCTTT,CAWLNWNTEAFF
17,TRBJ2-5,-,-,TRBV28,TGTGCCAGCAGTTCCCAAAAAACAGGTCATGTCCAAGAGACCCAGTACTTC,CASSSQKTGHVQETQYF
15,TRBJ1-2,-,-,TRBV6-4,TGTGCCAGCAGTGAGTGGCCGACAGTTAACTATGGCTACACCTTC,CASSEWPTVNYGYTF
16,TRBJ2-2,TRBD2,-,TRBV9,TGTGCCAGCAGCCCCAGGGTGGCGGGAGGGACCGGGGAGCTGTTTTTT,CASSPRVAGGTGELFF
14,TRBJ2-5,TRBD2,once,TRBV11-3,TGTGCCAGCAGCCCCGGGGGGGACCAAGAGACCCAGTACTTC,CASSPGGDQETQYF
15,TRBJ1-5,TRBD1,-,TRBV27,TGTGCCAGCAGTCCGAGGACAGGGGGACCTCAGCCCCAGCATTTT,CASSPRTGGPQPQHF
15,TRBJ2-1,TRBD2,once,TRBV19,TGTGCCAGTAGGTTATTCGGGGGGTCCTACAATGAGCAGTTCTTC,CASRLFGGSYNEQFF
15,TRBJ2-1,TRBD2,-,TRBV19,TGTGCCAGTAGTATAGGGCTAGCGGGAAATAATGAGCAGTTCTTC,CASSIGLAGNNEQFF
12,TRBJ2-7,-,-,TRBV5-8,TGTGCCAGCAGCTTGGTTGAGGGATCGCAGTACTTC,CASSLVEGSQYF
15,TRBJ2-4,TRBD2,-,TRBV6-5,TGTGCCAGCAGTTCCCGGGGGGGAGGGGTCAACATTCAGTACTTC,CASSSRGGGVNIQYF
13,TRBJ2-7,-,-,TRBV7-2,TGTGCCAGCAGTTCGTTGCCAGGATACGAGCAGTACTTC,CASSSLPGYEQYF
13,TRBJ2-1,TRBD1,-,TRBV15,TGTGCCACCAGCAGAGATGCGAGACAGGGTATCCTCTTC,CATSRDARQGILF
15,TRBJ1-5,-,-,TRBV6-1,TGTGCCAGCAGTGATGACCCGGGGGGCAATCAGCCCCAGCATTTT,CASSDDPGGNQPQHF
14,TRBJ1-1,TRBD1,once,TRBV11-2,TGTGCCAGCACCTATAGCCCAGGGGGCTTTAAAGCTTTCTTT,CASTYSPGGFKAFF
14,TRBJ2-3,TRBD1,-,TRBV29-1,TGCAGCGCGTCAGGGGGAAGGGGCACAGATACGCAGTATTTT,CSASGGRGTDTQYF
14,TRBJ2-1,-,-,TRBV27,TGTGCCACCATAGGGGGGGATTCCCACAATGAGCAGTTCTTC,CATIGGDSHNEQFF
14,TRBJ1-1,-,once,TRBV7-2,TGTGCCAGCAGCCCAAGACAGTCGGGCACTGAAGCTTTCTTT,CASSPRQSGTEAFF
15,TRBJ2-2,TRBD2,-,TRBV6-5,TGTGCCAGCAGTGCACTAGCGGGAGGGGGCGGGGAGCTGTTTTTT,CASSALAGGGGELFF
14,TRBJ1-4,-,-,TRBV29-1,TGCAGCGCAATGGGGGCTGCAACTAATGAAAAACTGTTTTTT,CSAMGAATNEKLFF
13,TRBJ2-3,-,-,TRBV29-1,TGCAGCGTTGCCCCGCAGGAAACAGATACGCAGTATTTT,CSVAPQETDTQYF
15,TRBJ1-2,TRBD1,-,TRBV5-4,TGTGCCAGCAGCTTGGGAAGGGACAGGGGTAGTGGCTACACCTTC,CASSLGRDRGSGYTF
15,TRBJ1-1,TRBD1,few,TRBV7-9,TGTGCCAGCAGCTTAGGTGACAGGGATAACACTGAAGCTTTCTTT,CASSLGDRDNTEAFF
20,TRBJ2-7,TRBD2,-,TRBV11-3,TGTGCCAGCAGTTTCATTCCGACTAGCGGGAGGGCCTCGGGGGTCGGCGAGCAGTACTTC,CASSFIPTSGRASGVGEQYF
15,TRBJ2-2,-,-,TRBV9,TGTGCCAGCAGCGCACAGGGGAGGAGTCCCGGGGAGCTGTTTTTT,CASSAQGRSPGELFF